This passage covers 23 T cell receptor beta chains from one sample sequenced in a study of CD8 T cells in Susac syndrome. Reverse transcription used about 0.5 to 1 ug RNA and random hexamers. TCRdb processed the immunoSEQ multiplex PCR reads anew with MiXCR; each CDR3 protein has one entry. The table lists a few hundred thousand distinct CDR3 sequences, about 95% of them singletons, with 0.082% in the top ten. Material for sequencing was CD4+ T cells from PBMCs. Receptor source: a human donor with multiple sclerosis.

This chain joins TRBV12-3 or TRBV12-4 and TRBJ2-2; D may be TRBD1 (6 bases). This CDR3 has 16 residues. Trimming stripped 5 bases from V and 1 base from J, with 14 bases between. CDR3 protein: CASSQGATGNTGELFF. CDR3 nucleotide sequence: TGTGCCAGCAGTCAAGGGGCGACAGGGAACACCGGGGAGCTGTTTTTT.

This chain connects TRBV29-1 to TRBJ1-2, with 7 positions matching TRBD1. Germline CDR1 and CDR2: SQVTM and ANQGSEA. This CDR3 spans 12 amino acids. Trimming took 4 bases from V and 4 from J; bases not matched to a gene: 3. In nucleotides, the CDR3 is TGCAGCGTTGCCCCAGGGGGCTATGGCTACACCTTC. As protein: CSVAPGGYGYTF.

This clonotype was seen only once. This sequence joins TRBV29-1 and TRBJ2-1; D is unclear. Trimming cost V 4 bases and J 9 bases, with 10 bases left between them. The CDR3 is made up of 11 amino acids. The V gene's germline CDR1 is SQVTM and CDR2 ANQGSEA. Here the CDR3 reads CSVARSGEQFF. The DNA of the CDR3 is TGCAGCGTTGCCAGATCGGGTGAGCAGTTCTTC.

The V call is TRBV7-2, the J call TRBJ2-4, with D tentatively TRBD1 or TRBD2 (5 bases each). The V gene lost 4 bases and the J gene lost 7 bases, with 14 bases spanning the gap. Germline V CDR1 and CDR2: SGHTA, FQGNSA. The CDR3 contains 14 residues. The CDR3 loop reads CASSYSSGTNIQYF. The DNA of the CDR3 is TGTGCCAGCAGCTACAGTTCAGGGACGAACATTCAGTACTTC.

The rearrangement joins TRBV23-1 to TRBJ1-3; D perhaps matches TRBD1 (6 bases). TRBV23-1 is identified as an open reading frame with a role that is uncertain. This CDR3 has 14 amino acids. The V gene lost 8 bases and the J gene lost 0 bases, with 11 bases spanning the gap. The CDR3 DNA reads TGCGCCAGCTCGACAGGAGACTCTGGAAACACCATATATTTT. As protein: CASSTGDSGNTIYF.

This chain uses TRBV30 with TRBJ2-5; D is possibly TRBD2 (6 bases). The V gene's germline CDR1 is GTSNPN and CDR2 SVGIG (reference sequence). The CDR3 runs 15 residues. V lost 0 bases, J lost 5 bases, and 16 bases lay in between. In DNA form, the CDR3 reads TGTGCCTGGAGTGTATTCCGGGGGTCGGGGGAGACCCAGTACTTC. The encoded protein is CAWSVFRGSGETQYF.

V gene TRBV5-4 combines with J gene TRBJ2-5; tentative D call: TRBD2 (5 bases). The CDR3 consists of 16 residues. Trimming took off 2 bases at V and 1 base at J, with 15 bases between the two ends. CDR1 and CDR2 (germline): SGHNT, YYREEE (reference sequence). CDR3 residues: CASSFGRAGIQETQYF. Written as DNA, the CDR3 is TGTGCCAGCAGCTTCGGGCGGGCCGGGATCCAAGAGACCCAGTACTTC.

The genes are TRBV24-1 and TRBJ2-1; 9 bases fit TRBD1. Germline V gene sequence: CDR1 KGHDR, CDR2 SFDVKD. V lost 1 base and J lost 14; bases outside the gene matches: 5. The CDR3 loop spans 13 amino acids. The CDR3 loop reads CATSDFPGQGKFF. The DNA for the CDR3 is TGTGCCACCAGTGATTTCCCCGGACAGGGGAAGTTCTTC.

The V call is TRBV30, the J call TRBJ2-7; D gene uncertain. CDR1 and CDR2 from the germline V gene are GTSNPN and SVGIG (reference sequence). This CDR3 comprises 12 residues. V was clipped by 2 bases and J by 13 bases, with 18 bases between them. The CDR3 nucleotides read TGTGCCTGGAGTCGTAGCTACGAGCAGTTTTACTTC. Translated, it gives CAWSRSYEQFYF.

V and J are TRBV12-3 or TRBV12-4 and TRBJ1-5; 7 bases agree with TRBD1. V dropped 5 bases and J dropped 9; count of bases not matched to a gene: 4. This CDR3 region has 12 residues. The CDR3 sequence: CASSDRTGPQHF. The CDR3 nucleotides are TGTGCCAGCAGTGACCGGACAGGGCCCCAGCATTTT.

V gene TRBV30 combines with J gene TRBJ2-5; the D is unclear. The germline V and J ends were trimmed by 2 bases and 0 bases, with 7 bases remaining between them. Germline loops: CDR1 GTSNPN, CDR2 SVGIG (reference sequence). There are 13 residues in the CDR3. CDR3 protein: CAWSMGNQETQYF. The DNA for the CDR3 is TGTGCCTGGAGTATGGGTAACCAAGAGACCCAGTACTTC. The full variable domain, completed using reference TRBV30 and TRBJ2-5, is SQTIHQWPATLVQPVGSPLSLECTVEGTSNPNLYWYRQAAGRGLQLLFYSVGIGQISSEVPQNLSASRPQDRQFILSSKKLLLSDSGFYLCAWSMGNQETQYFGPGTRLLVL.

The rearrangement joins TRBV30 to TRBJ2-1, with D hard to call. Trimming took 1 base from V and 2 from J, leaving 9 bases between them. The CDR3 sequence is 14 residues long. Looked up from germline, CDR1 is GTSNPN and CDR2 is SVGIG (reference sequence). The chain's CDR3 is CAWSAELAYNEQFF. CDR3 nucleotide sequence: TGTGCCTGGAGTGCCGAGCTCGCCTACAATGAGCAGTTCTTC.

The gene calls are TRBV30 and TRBJ2-1, with D tentatively TRBD1 or TRBD2 (6 bases each). The CDR3 is made up of 15 amino acids. The V end was cut by 2 bases, the J end by 5 bases, with 16 bases between. Germline V lookup: CDR1 GTSNPN, CDR2 SVGIG (reference sequence). The CDR3 nucleotides are TGTGCCTGGAGTCGGAGGGGGGCCCGCAACAATGAGCAGTTCTTC. Its protein product is CAWSRRGARNNEQFF.

V is TRBV15 and J is TRBJ1-1; D gene uncertain. Trimming pared 5 bases from V and 5 bases from J, leaving 15 bases between. This CDR3 has 14 amino acids. Germline lookup yields CDR1 LNHNV and CDR2 YYDKDF (reference sequence). In DNA, the CDR3 is TGTGCCACCAGCCCCCATGGGTCGGATACTGAAGCTTTCTTT. Translated: CATSPHGSDTEAFF.

The V call is TRBV3-1, the J call TRBJ1-1; D is uncertain. The CDR3 covers 12 residues. Per germline, CDR1 LGHDT and CDR2 YNNKEL (reference sequence). Trimming stripped 5 bases from V and 0 bases from J, with 4 bases between. CDR3 amino acids: CASSFMNTEAFF. In DNA form, the CDR3 reads TGTGCCAGCAGCTTCATGAACACTGAAGCTTTCTTT.

J is TRBJ1-1 and V is TRBV11-2; D gene ambiguous. V lost 0 bases to trimming and J lost 3 bases, with 5 bases between them. From germline, CDR1 is SGHAT and CDR2 FQNNGV. CDR3 size: 13 residues. CDR3 coding DNA: TGTGCCAGCAGCTTAGAGCGCGACACTGAAGCTTTCTTT. The encoded protein is CASSLERDTEAFF.

The chain employs TRBV23-1 and TRBJ1-1, with D unresolved. TRBV23-1 is an ORF, with its function uncertain. V was trimmed by 3 bases and J by 0 bases, leaving 5 bases between them. The CDR3 spans 13 residues. As DNA, the CDR3 is TGCGCCAGCAGTCATAAGATGAACACTGAAGCTTTCTTT. This sequence encodes CASSHKMNTEAFF.

The rearrangement links TRBV12-3 or TRBV12-4 to TRBJ2-5; D not resolved. The V end was cut by 4 bases, the J end by 4 bases, with 10 bases between. The CDR3 sequence is 13 residues long. CDR3 bases: TGTGCCAGCAGTTGGACGGTGTCAGAGACCCAGTACTTC. It specifies CASSWTVSETQYF.

The chain employs TRBV20-1 and TRBJ1-1, with TRBD1 identical over 8 bases. The ends lost 3 bases at V and 6 bases at J; junction bases unmatched: 9. Germline assignment: CDR1 DFQATT and CDR2 SNEGSKA (reference sequence). The CDR3 spans 14 residues. In DNA form, the CDR3 reads TGCAGTGCTAGTGACAGGGGCGCGGGGGCTGAAGCTTTCTTT. It encodes CSASDRGAGAEAFF.

This clonotype was seen only once. Here the CDR3 reads CASSSPWGGVSYNEQFF. The CDR3 nucleotides read TGTGCCAGTAGTTCCCCTTGGGGCGGGGTATCGTACAATGAGCAGTTCTTC. The chain employs TRBV19 and TRBJ2-1; D is perhaps TRBD2 (6 bases). Germline assignment: CDR1 LNHDA and CDR2 SQIVND (reference sequence). V dropped 5 bases and J dropped 4 bases, with 21 bases sitting between them. The length of the CDR3 is 17 residues.

The chain is built from TRBV5-1 and TRBJ2-7; 8 nucleotides line up with TRBD2. V trimming: 0 bases; J trimming: 3 bases; junction bases outside the gene matches: 5. This CDR3 comprises 15 residues. Per the germline V gene, CDR1 is SGHRS and CDR2 is YFSETQ. CDR3 residues: CASSLAAGGLYEQYF. The CDR3 DNA is TGCGCCAGCAGCTTGGCGGCGGGGGGCCTCTACGAGCAGTACTTC.

The genes are TRBV25-1 and TRBJ2-4; D is undetermined. V lost 0 bases, J lost 5 bases, and 11 bases lay in between. This CDR3 region has 15 residues. Germline lookup yields CDR1 MGHDK and CDR2 SYGVNS. This CDR3 is CASSEYLQDQNIQYF. CDR3 in DNA: TGTGCCAGCAGTGAATATCTTCAGGACCAAAACATTCAGTACTTC.

This clonotype was seen just once. The chain combines TRBV30 with TRBJ1-1, with TRBD1 matching 7 bases. V trimming: 3 bases; J trimming: 5 bases; junction bases outside the gene matches: 9. The germline V gene encodes CDR1 GTSNPN and CDR2 SVGIG (reference sequence). The CDR3 is 14 residues long. Here the CDR3 reads CAWSRQGLGTEAFF. The CDR3 nucleotides read TGTGCCTGGAGCAGACAGGGTCTTGGGACTGAAGCTTTCTTT.